This T cell receptor beta chain was identified in a study of blood T cell repertoires in COVID-19. After removal of 7 bases from V and 1 base from J, the junction contained 5 bases not matched to a gene. This CDR3 has 14 residues. The V gene's germline CDR1 is MNHEY and CDR2 SVGAGI. The assay was immunoSEQ multiplex PCR, and TCRdb's table has in-frame clones only and misses some. This table has roughly 310,000 clones, 90% appearing once. This clonotype originated in a man between 60 and 75 years old who had recovered from COVID-19. This chain connects TRBV6-5 to TRBJ1-1, with TRBD1 matching 8 bases. The material sequenced was PBMCs or T cells enriched from blood (not recorded which). CDR3 coding DNA: TGTGCCAGCACTCTGACAGGGGCGAACACTGAAGCTTTCTTT. This translates into CASTLTGANTEAFF.